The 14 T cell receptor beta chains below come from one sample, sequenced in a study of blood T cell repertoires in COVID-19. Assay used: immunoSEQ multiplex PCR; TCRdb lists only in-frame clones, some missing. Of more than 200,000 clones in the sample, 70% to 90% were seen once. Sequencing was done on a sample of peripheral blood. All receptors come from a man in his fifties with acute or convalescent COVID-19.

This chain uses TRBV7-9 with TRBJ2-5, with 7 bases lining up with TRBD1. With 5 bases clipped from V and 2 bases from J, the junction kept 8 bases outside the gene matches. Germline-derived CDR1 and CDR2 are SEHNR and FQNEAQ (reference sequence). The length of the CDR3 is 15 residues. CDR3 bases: TGTGCCAGCAGCGTTGGACAGGACCTACAAGAGACCCAGTACTTC. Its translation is CASSVGQDLQETQYF.

CDR3 amino acids: CASSNIKLLDSPLHF. The CDR3 DNA reads TGTGCCAGCAGCAATATAAAACTCCTGGATTCACCCCTCCACTTT. This chain links TRBV21-1 with TRBJ1-6. TRBV21-1 is given as a pseudogene. The CDR3 sequence is 15 residues long.

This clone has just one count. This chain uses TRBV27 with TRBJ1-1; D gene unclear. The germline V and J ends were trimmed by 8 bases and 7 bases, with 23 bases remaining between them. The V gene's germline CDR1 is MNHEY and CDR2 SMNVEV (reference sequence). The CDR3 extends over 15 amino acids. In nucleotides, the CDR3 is TGTGCCAGCCGTGAACGTGGGCGCCTCGGGGTTGAAGCTTTCTTT. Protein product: CASRERGRLGVEAFF.

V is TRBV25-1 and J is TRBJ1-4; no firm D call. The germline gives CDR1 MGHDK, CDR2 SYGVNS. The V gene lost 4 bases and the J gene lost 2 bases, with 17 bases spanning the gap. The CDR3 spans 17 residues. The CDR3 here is CASSGWTGRSTNEKLFF. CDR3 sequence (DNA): TGTGCCAGCAGTGGATGGACCGGGAGATCCACTAATGAAAAACTGTTTTTT.

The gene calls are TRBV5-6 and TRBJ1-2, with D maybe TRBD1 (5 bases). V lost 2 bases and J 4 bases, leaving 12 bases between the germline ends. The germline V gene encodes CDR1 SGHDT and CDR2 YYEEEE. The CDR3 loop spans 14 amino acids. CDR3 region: CASSFDSVTYGYTF. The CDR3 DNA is TGTGCCAGCAGCTTTGACAGTGTAACCTATGGCTACACCTTC.

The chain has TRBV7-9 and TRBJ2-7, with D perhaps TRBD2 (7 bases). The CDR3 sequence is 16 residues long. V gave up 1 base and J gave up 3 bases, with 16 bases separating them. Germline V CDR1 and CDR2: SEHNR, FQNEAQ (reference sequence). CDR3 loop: CASSLGGGGRNYEQYF. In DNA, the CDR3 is TGTGCCAGCAGCTTAGGGGGAGGGGGTCGGAACTACGAGCAGTACTTC.

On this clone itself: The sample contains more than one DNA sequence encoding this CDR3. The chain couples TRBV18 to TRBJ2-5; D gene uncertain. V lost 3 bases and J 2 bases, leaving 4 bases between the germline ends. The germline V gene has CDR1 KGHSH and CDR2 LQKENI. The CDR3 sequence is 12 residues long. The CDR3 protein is CASSPSQETQYF. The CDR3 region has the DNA TGTGCCAGCTCACCGTCGCAAGAGACCCAGTACTTC.

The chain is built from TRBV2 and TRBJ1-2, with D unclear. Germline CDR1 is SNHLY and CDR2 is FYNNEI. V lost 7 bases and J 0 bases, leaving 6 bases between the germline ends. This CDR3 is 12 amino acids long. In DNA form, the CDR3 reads TGTGCCAGCACAGGTGCTAACTATGGCTACACCTTC. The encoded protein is CASTGANYGYTF.

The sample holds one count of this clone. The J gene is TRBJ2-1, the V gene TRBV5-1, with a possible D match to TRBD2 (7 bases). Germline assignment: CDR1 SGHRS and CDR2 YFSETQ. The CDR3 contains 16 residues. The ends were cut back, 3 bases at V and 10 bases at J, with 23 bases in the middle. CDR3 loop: CASSSTGGQSVGEQFF. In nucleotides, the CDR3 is TGCGCCAGCAGCTCCACGGGGGGCCAATCCGTAGGGGAGCAGTTCTTC.

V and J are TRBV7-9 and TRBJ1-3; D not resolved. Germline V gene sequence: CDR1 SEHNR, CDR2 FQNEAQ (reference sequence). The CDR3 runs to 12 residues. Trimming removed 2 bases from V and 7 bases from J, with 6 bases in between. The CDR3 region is CASSLSGNTIYF. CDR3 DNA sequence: TGTGCCAGCAGCTTATCCGGGAACACCATATATTTT.

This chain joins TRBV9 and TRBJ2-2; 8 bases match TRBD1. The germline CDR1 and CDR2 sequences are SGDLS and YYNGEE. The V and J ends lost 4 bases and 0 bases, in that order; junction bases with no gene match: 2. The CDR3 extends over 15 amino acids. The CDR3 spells CASSLQGANTGELFF. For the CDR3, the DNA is TGTGCCAGCAGCCTACAGGGGGCGAACACCGGGGAGCTGTTTTTT.

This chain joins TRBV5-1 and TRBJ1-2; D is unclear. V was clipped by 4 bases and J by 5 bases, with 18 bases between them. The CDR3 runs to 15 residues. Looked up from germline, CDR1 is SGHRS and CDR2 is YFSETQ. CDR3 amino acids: CASSREAGSSYGYTF. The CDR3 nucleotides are TGCGCCAGCAGCCGGGAAGCGGGCAGCTCATATGGCTACACCTTC.

The CDR3 DNA reads TGTGCCAGCAGCGTAGAGACTGGTACTGAAGCTTTCTTT. Residues: CASSVETGTEAFF. The chain is built from TRBV9 and TRBJ1-1; D remains ambiguous. This CDR3 is built from 13 residues. Germline V lookup: CDR1 SGDLS, CDR2 YYNGEE. Trimming cost V 0 bases and J 5 bases, with 8 bases left between them. The variable domain in full, completed from reference TRBV9 and TRBJ1-1, reads DSGVTQTPKHLITATGQRVTLRCSPRSGDLSVYWYQQSLDQGLQFLIQYYNGEERAKGNILERFSAQQFPDLHSELNLSSLELGDSALYFCASSVETGTEAFFGQGTRLTVV.

The CDR3 protein is CASSSLGIAKNIQYF. The CDR3 DNA reads as TGTGCCAGCAGCTCCCTCGGGATAGCCAAAAACATTCAGTACTTC. J is TRBJ2-4 and V is TRBV28, with D possibly being TRBD2 (5 bases). CDR1 is MDHEN and CDR2 is SYDVKM in the germline V gene. V lost 6 bases and J lost 0, with 12 bases in between. There are 15 residues in the CDR3.